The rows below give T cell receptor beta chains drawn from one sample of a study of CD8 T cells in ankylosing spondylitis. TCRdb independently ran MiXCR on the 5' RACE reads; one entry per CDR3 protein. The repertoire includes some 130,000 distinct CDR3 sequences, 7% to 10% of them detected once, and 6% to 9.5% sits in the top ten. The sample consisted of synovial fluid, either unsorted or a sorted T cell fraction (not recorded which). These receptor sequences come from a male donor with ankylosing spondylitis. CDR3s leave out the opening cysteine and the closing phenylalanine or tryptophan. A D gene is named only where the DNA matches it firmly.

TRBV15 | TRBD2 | ATSGLAGNEQF
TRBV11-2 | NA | ASSLASGSSYNEQF
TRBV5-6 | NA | ASSLEGSFEKLF
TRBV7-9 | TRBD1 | ASSYRGGAGANVLT
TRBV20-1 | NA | SAARGIMNTEAF
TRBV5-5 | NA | ASTPPGTPYGEQF
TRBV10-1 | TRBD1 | ASSDQQGTDTQY
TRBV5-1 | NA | ASSLGQRLTYEQY
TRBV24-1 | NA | ATSAWDSADTQY
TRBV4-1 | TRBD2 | ASSQVGGSNEQF
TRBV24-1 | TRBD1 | ATSDAGTGGQTQY
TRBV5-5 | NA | ASSLRASNEKLF
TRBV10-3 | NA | AVSGSSGNTIY
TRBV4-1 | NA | ASSRETAFDGYT
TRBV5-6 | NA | ASSLDQGLMEQY
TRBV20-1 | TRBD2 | SARPLAGGLTQY
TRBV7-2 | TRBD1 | ASSLALTGQGSQPQH
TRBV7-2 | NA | ASSSYLKPTEQY
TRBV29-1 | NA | SVEAPGTQY
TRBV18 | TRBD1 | ASSPIRGTDQY
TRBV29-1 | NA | SVVRMNTEAF
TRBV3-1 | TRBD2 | ASSKTSRFTDTQY
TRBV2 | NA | ASSEAQNSRYT
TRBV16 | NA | ASSKVRLHGELY
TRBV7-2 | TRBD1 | ASSPGTAFYEQY
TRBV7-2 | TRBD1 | ASSLNRGKWDTQY
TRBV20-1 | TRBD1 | SAAQGATEAF
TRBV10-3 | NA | AISEMDSTGELF
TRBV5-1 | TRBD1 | ASSRDRALYGYT
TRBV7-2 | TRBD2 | ASSLTSASSYNEQF
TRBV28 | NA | ASSPVSGSPLH
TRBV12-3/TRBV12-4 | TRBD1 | ASSLGVQGAFGYT
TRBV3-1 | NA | ASSRYGAGEQF
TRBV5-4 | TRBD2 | ASMEGSGLYNEQF
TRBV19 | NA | ASSIPTQPQH
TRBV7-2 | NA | ASARTENTEAF
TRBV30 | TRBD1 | AWMGRQGDEKLF
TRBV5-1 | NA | ASSPDPANYGYT
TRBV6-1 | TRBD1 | ASRRTGGVAEAF
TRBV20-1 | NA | SAGSGSVAF
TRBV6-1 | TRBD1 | ASRPDRATYEQY
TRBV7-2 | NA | ASSFTPGGGTEAF
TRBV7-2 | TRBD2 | ASRRLAGVHEQF
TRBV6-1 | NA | ASRPTSGAGQYNEQF
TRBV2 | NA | ASSEYRGINTEAF
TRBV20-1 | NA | SLPIGGGNEQF
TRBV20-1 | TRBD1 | SARQGTGGDSGELF
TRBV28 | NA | ATKGQVLSYEQY
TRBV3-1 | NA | ASSRPRMDPHEQF